This TCR beta chain was recorded in a study of T cells after posttransplantation cyclophosphamide. Germline values: CDR1 SQVTM, CDR2 ANQGSEA. The CDR3 sequence is 10 residues long. With 4 bases removed from V and 5 bases from J, the gap between germline ends came to 6 bases. This clone was counted at least ten times. Treatment was busulfan-fludarabine conditioning, a marrow graft, and cyclophosphamide on days +3 and +4. Sequencing was performed with immunoSEQ multiplex PCR; in TCRdb, only in-frame clones are kept and a portion is missing. The record shows thousands of clones for this sample, with no singletons present.

The V call is TRBV29-1, the J call TRBJ2-7; D ambiguous. Sequenced material: PBMCs, taken after allogeneic stem cell transplant with posttransplant cyclophosphamide. The TCR comes from a male patient aged 45-60 years who received an allogeneic stem cell transplant from an unrelated donor, was CMV-positive, and had acute GVHD only. These T cells may partly come from the graft donor. CDR3 protein: CSVVQHEQYF. CDR3 coding DNA: TGCAGCGTTGTACAGCACGAGCAGTACTTC.